The following is a T cell receptor (beta chain) sequence with its context. Its antigen is unidentified. This CDR3 is 17 amino acids long. CDR1 and CDR2 from the germline V gene are SGHNT and YYREEE (reference sequence). After removal of 4 bases from V and 9 bases from J, the junction contained 14 bases not matched to a gene. This record belongs to a study of T cell responses to AZD1222 COVID-19 vaccine. The study, taken as a whole, reports: Spike-specific TCR breadth and depth rose after two AZD1222 doses. White British donors predominated, females outnumbered males, and clonal diversity was possibly underestimated. Only a handful of AZD1222 recipients, several in all, had baseline seropositivity.

Sequencing was performed with immunoSEQ multiplex PCR; in TCRdb, only in-frame clones are kept and a portion is missing. The data show 200,000 or so clones, 85% to 95% seen once. The chain joins TRBV5-4 to TRBJ2-1; 12 bases map to TRBD2. The sample was peripheral blood, taken on day 0 of MenACWY control vaccination. The receptor comes from an adult in good health. The CDR3 reads CASSARTSGAARGEQFF. DNA of the CDR3: TGTGCCAGCAGCGCCAGGACTAGCGGGGCGGCCCGGGGTGAGCAGTTCTTC.